This T cell receptor (beta chain) was recovered during a study of technical replicates of blood from a few donors. Here immunoSEQ multiplex PCR was the method, and the copy in TCRdb shows in-frame clones only, minus some. The sample has over 60,000 clones, approximately 93% seen once. The germline V gene has CDR1 SNHLY and CDR2 FYNNEI. The CDR3 sequence is 15 residues long. Losses at the gene ends were 6 bases for V and 4 bases for J; bases not matched to a gene: 11. What was sequenced was T cells isolated from PBMCs. This sequence originates from a human donor in good health. The chain employs TRBV2 and TRBJ1-2, with 7 positions matching TRBD1. For the CDR3, the DNA is TGTGCCAGCAGGAGCAGGGACAGTGTAGTCTATGGCTACACCTTC. This translates into CASRSRDSVVYGYTF.